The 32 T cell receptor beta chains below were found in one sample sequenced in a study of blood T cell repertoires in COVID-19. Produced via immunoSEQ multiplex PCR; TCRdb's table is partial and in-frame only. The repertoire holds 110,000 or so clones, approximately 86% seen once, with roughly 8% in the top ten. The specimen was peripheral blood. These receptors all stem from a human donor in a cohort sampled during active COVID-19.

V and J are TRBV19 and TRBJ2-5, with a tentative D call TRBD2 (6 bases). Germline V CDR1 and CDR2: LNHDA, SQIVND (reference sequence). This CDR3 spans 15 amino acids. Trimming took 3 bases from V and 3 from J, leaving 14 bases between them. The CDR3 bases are TGTGCCAGTAGTATCAGGACTGGACTAAAAGAGACCCAGTACTTC. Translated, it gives CASSIRTGLKETQYF.

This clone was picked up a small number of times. This CDR3 reads CASRAPGQGIYEQYF. CDR3 DNA sequence: TGTGCCAGCAGGGCACCGGGACAGGGGATTTACGAGCAGTACTTC. V usage is TRBV6-5 and J usage is TRBJ2-7; 10 nucleotides agree with TRBD1. With V trimmed by 6 bases and J by 4 bases, 9 bases remained unmatched. Per germline, CDR1 MNHEY and CDR2 SVGAGI. There are 15 residues in the CDR3.

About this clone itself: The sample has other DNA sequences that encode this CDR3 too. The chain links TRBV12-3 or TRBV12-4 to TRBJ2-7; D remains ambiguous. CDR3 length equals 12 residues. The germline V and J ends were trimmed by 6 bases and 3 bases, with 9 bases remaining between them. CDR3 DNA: TGTGCCAGCAGCCTTACACGCTACGAGCAGTACTTC. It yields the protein CASSLTRYEQYF.

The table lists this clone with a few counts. CDR3 nucleotide sequence: TGTGCCAGCAGCTTCACGACAGGGGACAATTCACCCCTCCACTTT. Translating it yields CASSFTTGDNSPLHF. V is TRBV7-8 and J is TRBJ1-6; 8 nucleotides agree with TRBD1. The V segment lost 3 bases and the J segment 7 bases; nucleotides outside the gene matches: 5. CDR3 size: 15 residues. The germline CDR1 and CDR2 sequences are SGHVS and FQNEAQ.

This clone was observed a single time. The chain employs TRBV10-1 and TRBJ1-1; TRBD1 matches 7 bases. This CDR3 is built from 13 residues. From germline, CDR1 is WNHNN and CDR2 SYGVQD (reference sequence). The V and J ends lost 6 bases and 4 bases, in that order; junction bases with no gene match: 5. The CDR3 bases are TGCGCCAGCAGCAGGGGGGCGCGCACTGAAGCTTTCTTT. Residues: CASSRGARTEAFF.

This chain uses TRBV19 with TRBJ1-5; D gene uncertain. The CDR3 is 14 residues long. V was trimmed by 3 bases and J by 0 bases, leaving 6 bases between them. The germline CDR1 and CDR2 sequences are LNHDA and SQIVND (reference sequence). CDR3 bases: TGTGCCAGTAGTATGGTCAGTAGCAATCAGCCCCAGCATTTT. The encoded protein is CASSMVSSNQPQHF. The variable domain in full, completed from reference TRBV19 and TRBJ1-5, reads DGGITQSPKYLFRKEGQNVTLSCEQNLNHDAMYWYRQDPGQGLRLIYYSQIVNDFQKGDIAEGYSVSREKKESFPLTVTSAQKNPTAFYLCASSMVSSNQPQHFGDGTRLSIL.

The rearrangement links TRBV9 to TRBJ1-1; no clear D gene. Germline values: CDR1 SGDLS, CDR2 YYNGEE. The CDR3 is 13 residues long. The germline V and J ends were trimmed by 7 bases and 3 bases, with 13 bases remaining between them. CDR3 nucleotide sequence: TGTGCCAGCTCCCGGAGGAGGGACACTGAAGCTTTCTTT. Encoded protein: CASSRRRDTEAFF.

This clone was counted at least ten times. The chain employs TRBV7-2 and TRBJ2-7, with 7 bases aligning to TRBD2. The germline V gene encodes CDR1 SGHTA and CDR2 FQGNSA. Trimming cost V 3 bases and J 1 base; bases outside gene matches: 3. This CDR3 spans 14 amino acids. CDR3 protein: CASSFGLGSYEQYF. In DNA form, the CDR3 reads TGTGCCAGCAGCTTTGGACTAGGATCCTACGAGCAGTACTTC.

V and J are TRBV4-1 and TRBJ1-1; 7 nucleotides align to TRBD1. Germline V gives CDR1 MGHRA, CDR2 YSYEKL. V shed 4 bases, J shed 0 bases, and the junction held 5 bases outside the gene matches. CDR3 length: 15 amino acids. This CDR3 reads CASSLLDRMNTEAFF. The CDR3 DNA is TGCGCCAGCAGCCTTCTGGACAGGATGAACACTGAAGCTTTCTTT.

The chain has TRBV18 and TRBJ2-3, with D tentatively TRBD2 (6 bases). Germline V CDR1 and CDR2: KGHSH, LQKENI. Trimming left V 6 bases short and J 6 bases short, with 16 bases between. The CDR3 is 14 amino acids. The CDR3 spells CASSPGLEGDTQYF. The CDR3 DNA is TGTGCCAGCTCCCCGGGACTCGAGGGGGATACGCAGTATTTT.

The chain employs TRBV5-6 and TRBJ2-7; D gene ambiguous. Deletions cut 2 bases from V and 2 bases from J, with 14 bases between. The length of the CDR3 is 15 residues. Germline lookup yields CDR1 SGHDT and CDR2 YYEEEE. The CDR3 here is CASSFPAGIPYEQYF. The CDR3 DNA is TGTGCCAGCAGCTTTCCGGCAGGTATCCCCTACGAGCAGTACTTC.

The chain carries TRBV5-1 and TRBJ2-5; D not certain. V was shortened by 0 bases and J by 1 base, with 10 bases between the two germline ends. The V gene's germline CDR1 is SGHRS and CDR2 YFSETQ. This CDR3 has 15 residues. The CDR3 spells CASSLATTSQETQYF. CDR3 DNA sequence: TGCGCCAGCAGCTTGGCCACCACAAGCCAAGAGACCCAGTACTTC. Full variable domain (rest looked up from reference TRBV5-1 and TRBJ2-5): KAGVTQTPRYLIKTRGQQVTLSCSPISGHRSVSWYQQTPGQGLQFLFEYFSETQRNKGNFPGRFSGRQFSNSRSEMNVSTLELGDSALYLCASSLATTSQETQYFGPGTRLLVL.

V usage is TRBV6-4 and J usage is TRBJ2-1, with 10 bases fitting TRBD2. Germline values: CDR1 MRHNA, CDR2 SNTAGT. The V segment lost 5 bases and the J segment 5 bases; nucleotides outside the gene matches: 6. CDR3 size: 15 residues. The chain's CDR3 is CASSQSGRAHNEQFF. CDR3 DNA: TGTGCCAGCAGTCAAAGCGGGAGGGCCCACAATGAGCAGTTCTTC.

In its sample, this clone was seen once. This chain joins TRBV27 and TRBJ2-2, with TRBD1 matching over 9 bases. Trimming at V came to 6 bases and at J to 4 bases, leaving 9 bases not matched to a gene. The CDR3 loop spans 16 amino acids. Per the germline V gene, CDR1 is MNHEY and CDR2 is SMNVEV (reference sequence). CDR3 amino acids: CASSLDRGKGTGELFF. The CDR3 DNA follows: TGTGCCAGCAGCCTCGACAGGGGGAAGGGCACCGGGGAGCTGTTTTTT.

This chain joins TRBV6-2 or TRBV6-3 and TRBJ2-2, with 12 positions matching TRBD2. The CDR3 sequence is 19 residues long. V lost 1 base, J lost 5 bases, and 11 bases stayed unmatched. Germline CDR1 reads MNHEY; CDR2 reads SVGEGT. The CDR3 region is CASSYFRLAGAPRTGELFF. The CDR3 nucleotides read TGTGCCAGCAGTTACTTTAGACTAGCGGGGGCCCCGAGGACCGGGGAGCTGTTTTTT.

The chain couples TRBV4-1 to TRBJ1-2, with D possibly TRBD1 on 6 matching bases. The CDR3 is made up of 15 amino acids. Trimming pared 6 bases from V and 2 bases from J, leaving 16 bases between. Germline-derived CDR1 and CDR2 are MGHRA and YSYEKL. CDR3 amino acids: CASRETGRKNYGYTF. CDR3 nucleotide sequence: TGCGCCAGCAGGGAAACAGGGCGTAAGAACTATGGCTACACCTTC.

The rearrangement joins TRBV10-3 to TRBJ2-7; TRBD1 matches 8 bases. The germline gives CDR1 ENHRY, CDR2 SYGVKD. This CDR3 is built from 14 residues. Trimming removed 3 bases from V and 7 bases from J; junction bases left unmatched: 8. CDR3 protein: CAISDRQGAYEQYF. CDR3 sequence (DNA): TGTGCCATCAGTGATCGCCAGGGGGCGTATGAGCAGTACTTC.

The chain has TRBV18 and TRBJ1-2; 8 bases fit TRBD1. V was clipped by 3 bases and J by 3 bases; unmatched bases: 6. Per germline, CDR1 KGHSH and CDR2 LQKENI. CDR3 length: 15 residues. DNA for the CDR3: TGTGCCAGCTCACCGGCAGGGGGCGCTTACTATGGCTACACCTTC. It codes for CASSPAGGAYYGYTF.

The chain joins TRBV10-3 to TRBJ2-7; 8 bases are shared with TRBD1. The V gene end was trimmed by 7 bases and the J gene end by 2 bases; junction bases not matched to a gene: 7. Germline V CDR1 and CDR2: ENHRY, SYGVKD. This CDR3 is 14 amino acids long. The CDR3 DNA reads TGTGCCATCACTCCTGGGGACAGGACCTACGAGCAGTACTTC. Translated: CAITPGDRTYEQYF.

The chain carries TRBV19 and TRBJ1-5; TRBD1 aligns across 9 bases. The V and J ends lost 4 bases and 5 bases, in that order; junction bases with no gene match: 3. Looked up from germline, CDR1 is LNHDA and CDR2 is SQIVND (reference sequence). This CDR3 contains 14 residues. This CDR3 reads CASSKTGGDQPQHF. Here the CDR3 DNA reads TGTGCCAGTAGTAAAACAGGGGGCGATCAGCCCCAGCATTTT.

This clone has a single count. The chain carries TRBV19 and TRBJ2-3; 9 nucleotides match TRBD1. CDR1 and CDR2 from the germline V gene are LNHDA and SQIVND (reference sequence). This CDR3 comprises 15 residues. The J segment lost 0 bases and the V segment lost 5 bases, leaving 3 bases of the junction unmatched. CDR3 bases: TGTGCCAGTAGTGTGGACAGGGGTAGCACAGATACGCAGTATTTT. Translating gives CASSVDRGSTDTQYF.

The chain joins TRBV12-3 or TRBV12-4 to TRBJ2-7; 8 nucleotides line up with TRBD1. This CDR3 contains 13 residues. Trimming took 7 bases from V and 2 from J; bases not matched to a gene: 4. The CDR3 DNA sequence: TGTGCCAGCACCGTGGACAGGGCCTACGAGCAGTACTTC. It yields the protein CASTVDRAYEQYF.

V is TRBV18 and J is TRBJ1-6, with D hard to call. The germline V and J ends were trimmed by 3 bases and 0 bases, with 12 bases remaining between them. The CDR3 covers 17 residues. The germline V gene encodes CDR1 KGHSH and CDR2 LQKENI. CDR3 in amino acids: CASSPTSESSYNSPLHF. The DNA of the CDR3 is TGTGCCAGCTCACCCACCAGCGAAAGCTCCTATAATTCACCCCTCCACTTT.

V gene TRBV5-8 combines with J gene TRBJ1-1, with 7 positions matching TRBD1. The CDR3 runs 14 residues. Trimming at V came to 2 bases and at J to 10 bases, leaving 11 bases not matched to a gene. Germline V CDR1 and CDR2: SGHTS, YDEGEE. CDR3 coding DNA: TGTGCCAGCAGCTTATACAGGGGATTTAGCGGAGCTTTCTTT. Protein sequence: CASSLYRGFSGAFF.

The CDR3 sequence: CASSLDIISGANVLTF. CDR3 DNA sequence: TGCGCCAGCAGCTTGGATATAATCTCTGGGGCCAACGTCCTGACTTTC. The V call is TRBV5-1, the J call TRBJ2-6; D gene uncertain. V was pared by 0 bases and J by 0 bases, with 7 bases between. CDR1 and CDR2 from the germline V gene are SGHRS and YFSETQ. There are 16 residues in the CDR3.

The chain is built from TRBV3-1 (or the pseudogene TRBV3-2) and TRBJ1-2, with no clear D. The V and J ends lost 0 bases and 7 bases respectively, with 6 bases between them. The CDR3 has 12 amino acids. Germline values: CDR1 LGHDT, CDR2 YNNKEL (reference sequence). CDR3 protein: CASSQDGSGYTF. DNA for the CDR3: TGTGCCAGCAGCCAAGATGGGAGTGGCTACACCTTC.

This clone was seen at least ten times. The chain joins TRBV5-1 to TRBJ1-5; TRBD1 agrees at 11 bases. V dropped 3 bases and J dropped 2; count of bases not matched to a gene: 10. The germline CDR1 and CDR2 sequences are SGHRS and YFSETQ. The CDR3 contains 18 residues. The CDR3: CASSWDRGEPRGNQPQHF. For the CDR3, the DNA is TGCGCCAGCAGCTGGGACAGGGGGGAACCACGGGGCAATCAGCCCCAGCATTTT.

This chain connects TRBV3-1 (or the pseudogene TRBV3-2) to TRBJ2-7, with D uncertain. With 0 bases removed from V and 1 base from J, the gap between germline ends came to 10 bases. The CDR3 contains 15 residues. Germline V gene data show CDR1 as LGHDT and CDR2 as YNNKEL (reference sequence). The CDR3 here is CASSQDLAASYEQYF. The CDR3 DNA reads TGTGCCAGCAGCCAAGATCTGGCTGCTTCCTACGAGCAGTACTTC.

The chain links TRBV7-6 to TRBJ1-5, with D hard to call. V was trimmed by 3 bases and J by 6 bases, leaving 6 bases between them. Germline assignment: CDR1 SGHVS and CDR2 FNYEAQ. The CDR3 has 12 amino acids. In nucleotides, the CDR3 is TGTGCCAGCAGCTTTGAGGGTCAGCCCCAGCATTTT. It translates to CASSFEGQPQHF.

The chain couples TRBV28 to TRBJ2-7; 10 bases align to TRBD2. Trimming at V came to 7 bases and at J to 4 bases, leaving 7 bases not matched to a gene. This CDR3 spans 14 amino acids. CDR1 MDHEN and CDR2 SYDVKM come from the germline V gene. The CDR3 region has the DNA TGTGCCAGCACCGGGAGCGGGAGGGTTTACGAGCAGTACTTC. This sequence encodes CASTGSGRVYEQYF. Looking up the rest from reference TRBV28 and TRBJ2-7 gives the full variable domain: DVKVTQSSRYLVKRTGEKVFLECVQDMDHENMFWYRQDPGLGLRLIYFSYDVKMKEKGDIPEGYSVSREKKERFSLILESASTNQTSMYLCASTGSGRVYEQYFGPGTRLTVT.

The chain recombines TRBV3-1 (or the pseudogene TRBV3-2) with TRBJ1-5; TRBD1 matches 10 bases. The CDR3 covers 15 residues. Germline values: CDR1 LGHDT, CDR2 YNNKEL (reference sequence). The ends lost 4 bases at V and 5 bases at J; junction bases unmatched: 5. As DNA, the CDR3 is TGTGCCAGCAGCCTCGGGACAGGGGCCTATCAGCCCCAGCATTTT. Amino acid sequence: CASSLGTGAYQPQHF.

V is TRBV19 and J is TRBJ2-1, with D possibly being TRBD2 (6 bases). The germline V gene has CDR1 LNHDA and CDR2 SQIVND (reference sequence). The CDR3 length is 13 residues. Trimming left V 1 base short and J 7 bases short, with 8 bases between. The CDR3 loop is CASSIGGGNEQFF. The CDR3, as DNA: TGTGCCAGTAGTATAGGTGGGGGGAATGAGCAGTTCTTC.